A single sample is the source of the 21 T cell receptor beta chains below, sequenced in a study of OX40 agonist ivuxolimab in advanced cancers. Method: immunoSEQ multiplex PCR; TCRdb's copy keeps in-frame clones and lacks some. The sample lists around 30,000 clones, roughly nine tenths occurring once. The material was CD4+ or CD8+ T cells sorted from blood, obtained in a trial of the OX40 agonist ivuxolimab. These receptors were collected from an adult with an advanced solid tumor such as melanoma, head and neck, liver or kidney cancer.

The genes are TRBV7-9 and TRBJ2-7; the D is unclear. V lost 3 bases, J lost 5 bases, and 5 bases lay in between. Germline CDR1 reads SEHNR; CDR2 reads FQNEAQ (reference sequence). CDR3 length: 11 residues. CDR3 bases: TGTGCCAGCAGCTTCCGCCACGAGCAGTACTTC. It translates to CASSFRHEQYF.

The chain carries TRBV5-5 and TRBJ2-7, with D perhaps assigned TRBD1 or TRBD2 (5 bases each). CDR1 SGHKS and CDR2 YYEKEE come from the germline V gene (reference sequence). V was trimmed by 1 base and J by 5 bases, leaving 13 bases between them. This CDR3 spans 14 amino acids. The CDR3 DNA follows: TGTGCCAGCAGCTTGAGTCAGGGAGTCCACGAGCAGTACTTC. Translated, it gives CASSLSQGVHEQYF.

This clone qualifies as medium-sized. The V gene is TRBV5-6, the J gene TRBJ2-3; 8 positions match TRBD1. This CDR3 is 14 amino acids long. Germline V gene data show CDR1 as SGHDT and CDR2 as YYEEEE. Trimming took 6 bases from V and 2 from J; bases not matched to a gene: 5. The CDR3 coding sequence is TGTGCCAGCATAGGACAGGGTTACACAGATACGCAGTATTTT. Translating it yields CASIGQGYTDTQYF.

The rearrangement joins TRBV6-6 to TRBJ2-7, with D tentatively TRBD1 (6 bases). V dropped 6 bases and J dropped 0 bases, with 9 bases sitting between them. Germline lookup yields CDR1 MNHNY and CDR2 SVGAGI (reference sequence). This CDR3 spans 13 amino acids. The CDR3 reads CASSQGSSYEQYF. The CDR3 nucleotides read TGTGCCAGCAGCCAGGGGAGCTCCTACGAGCAGTACTTC.

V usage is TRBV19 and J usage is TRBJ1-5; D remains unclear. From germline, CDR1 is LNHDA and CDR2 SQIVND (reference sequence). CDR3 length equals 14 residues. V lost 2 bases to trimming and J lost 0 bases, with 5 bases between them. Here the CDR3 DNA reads TGTGCCAGTAGTATATGGATTAGCAATCAGCCCCAGCATTTT. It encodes CASSIWISNQPQHF.

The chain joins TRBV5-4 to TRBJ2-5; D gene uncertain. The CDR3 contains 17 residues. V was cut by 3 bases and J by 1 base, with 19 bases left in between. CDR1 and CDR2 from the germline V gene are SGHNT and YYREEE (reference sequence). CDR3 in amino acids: CASSSSPGGTLQETQYF. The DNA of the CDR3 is TGTGCCAGCAGCTCATCGCCGGGCGGAACTCTCCAAGAGACCCAGTACTTC. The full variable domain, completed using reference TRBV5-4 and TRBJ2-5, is ETGVTQSPTHLIKTRGQQVTLRCSSQSGHNTVSWYQQALGQGPQFIFQYYREEENGRGNFPPRFSGLQFPNYSSELNVNALELDDSALYLCASSSSPGGTLQETQYFGPGTRLLVL.

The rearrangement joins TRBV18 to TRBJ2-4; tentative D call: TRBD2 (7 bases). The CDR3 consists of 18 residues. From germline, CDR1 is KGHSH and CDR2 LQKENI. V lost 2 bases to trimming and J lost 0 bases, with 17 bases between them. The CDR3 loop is CASSPKEGGFQAKNIQYF. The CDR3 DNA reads TGTGCCAGCTCACCAAAGGAGGGGGGGTTTCAAGCCAAAAACATTCAGTACTTC. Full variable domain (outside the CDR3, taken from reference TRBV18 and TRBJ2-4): NAGVMQNPRHLVRRRGQEARLRCSPMKGHSHVYWYRQLPEEGLKFMVYLQKENIIDESGMPKERFSAEFPKEGPSILRIQQVVRGDSAAYFCASSPKEGGFQAKNIQYFGAGTRLSVL.

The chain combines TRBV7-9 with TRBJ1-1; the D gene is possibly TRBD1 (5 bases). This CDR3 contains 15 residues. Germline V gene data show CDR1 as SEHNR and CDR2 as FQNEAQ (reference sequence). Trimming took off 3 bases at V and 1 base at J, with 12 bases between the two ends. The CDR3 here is CASSLGWGPNTEAFF. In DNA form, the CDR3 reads TGTGCCAGCAGCTTGGGTTGGGGCCCGAACACTGAAGCTTTCTTT.

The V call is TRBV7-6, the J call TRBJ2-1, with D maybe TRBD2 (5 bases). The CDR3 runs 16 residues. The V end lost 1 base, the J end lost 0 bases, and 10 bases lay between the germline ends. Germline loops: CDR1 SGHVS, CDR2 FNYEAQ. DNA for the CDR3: TGTGCCAGCAGCTTAGAGAGCGGCGACTCCTACAATGAGCAGTTCTTC. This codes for CASSLESGDSYNEQFF.

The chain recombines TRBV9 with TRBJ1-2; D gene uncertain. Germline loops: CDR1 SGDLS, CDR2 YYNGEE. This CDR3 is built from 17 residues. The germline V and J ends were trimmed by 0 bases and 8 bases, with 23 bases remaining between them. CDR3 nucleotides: TGTGCCAGCAGCGTAGCCCAGTTCGTGACGACGGTAGGAGGCTACACCTTC. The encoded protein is CASSVAQFVTTVGGYTF.

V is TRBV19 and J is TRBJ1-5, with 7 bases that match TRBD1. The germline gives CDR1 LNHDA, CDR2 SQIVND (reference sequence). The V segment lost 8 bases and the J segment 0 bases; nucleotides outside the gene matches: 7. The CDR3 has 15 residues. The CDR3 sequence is CASATGVYSNQPQHF. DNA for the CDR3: TGTGCCAGTGCCACAGGGGTTTATAGCAATCAGCCCCAGCATTTT.

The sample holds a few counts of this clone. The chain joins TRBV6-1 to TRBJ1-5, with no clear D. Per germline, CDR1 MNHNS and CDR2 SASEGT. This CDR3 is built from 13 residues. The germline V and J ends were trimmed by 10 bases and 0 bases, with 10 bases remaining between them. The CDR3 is CATEAVSNQPQHF. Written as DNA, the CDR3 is TGTGCCACCGAGGCAGTTAGCAATCAGCCCCAGCATTTT.

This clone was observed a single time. CDR3 protein: CASSLLGQSQETQYF. The CDR3 bases are TGTGCCAGCAGTTTATTGGGACAGTCACAAGAGACCCAGTACTTC. The chain has TRBV28 and TRBJ2-5; TRBD1 matches at 7 bases. CDR3 length: 15 residues. V shed 1 base, J shed 2 bases, and the junction held 4 bases outside the gene matches. Germline CDR1 and CDR2: MDHEN and SYDVKM.

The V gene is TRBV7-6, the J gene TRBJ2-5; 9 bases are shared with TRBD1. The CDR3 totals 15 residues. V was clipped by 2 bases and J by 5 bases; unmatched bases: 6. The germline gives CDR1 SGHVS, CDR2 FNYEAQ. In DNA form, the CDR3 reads TGTGCCAGCAGCTTACGGGACAGGGTCGGTGAGACCCAGTACTTC. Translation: CASSLRDRVGETQYF.

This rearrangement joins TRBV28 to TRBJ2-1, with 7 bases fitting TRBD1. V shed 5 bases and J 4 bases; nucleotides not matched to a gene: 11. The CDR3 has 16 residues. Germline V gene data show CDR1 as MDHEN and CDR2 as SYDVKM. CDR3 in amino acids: CASSPGTVTWYNEQFF. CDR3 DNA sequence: TGTGCCAGCAGTCCCGGGACAGTCACTTGGTACAATGAGCAGTTCTTC.

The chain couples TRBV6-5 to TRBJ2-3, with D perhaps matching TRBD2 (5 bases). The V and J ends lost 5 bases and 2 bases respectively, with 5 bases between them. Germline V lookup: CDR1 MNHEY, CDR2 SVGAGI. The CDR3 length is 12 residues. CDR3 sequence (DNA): TGTGCCAGCAGTGACTACACAGATACGCAGTATTTT. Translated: CASSDYTDTQYF.

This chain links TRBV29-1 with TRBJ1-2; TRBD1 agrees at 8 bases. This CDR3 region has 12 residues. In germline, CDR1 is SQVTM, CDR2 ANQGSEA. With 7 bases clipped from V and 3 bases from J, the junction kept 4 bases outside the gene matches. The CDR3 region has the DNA TGCAGCGCACTGGGACAGGACTATGGCTACACCTTC. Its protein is CSALGQDYGYTF.

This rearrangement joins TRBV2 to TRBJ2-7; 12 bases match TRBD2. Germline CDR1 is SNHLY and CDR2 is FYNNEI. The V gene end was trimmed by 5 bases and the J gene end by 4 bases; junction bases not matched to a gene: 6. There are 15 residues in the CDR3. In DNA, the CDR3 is TGTGCCAGCAGTACCGGGACTAGCGGGTTGTACGAGCAGTACTTC. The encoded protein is CASSTGTSGLYEQYF.

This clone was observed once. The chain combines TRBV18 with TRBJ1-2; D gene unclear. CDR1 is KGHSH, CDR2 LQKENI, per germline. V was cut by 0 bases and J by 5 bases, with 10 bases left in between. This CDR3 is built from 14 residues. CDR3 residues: CASSPPEGPYGYTF. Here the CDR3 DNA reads TGTGCCAGCTCACCACCGGAGGGCCCTTATGGCTACACCTTC.

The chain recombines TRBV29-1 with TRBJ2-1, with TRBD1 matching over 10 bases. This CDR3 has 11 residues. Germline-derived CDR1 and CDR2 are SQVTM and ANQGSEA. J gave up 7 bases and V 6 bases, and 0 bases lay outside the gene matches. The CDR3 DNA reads TGCAGCGTGGGACAGGGGAATGAGCAGTTCTTC. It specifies CSVGQGNEQFF.

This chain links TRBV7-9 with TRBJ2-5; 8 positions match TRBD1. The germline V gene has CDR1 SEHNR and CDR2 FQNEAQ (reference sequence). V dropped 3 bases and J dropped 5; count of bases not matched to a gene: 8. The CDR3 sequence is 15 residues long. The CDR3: CASSLGQGAGETQYF. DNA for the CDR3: TGTGCCAGCAGCTTGGGGCAGGGGGCAGGGGAGACCCAGTACTTC.